The next 26 T cell receptor beta chains were all read from a single sample in a study of cytomegalovirus exposure and HLA in healthy donors. Repertoires were generated with immunoSEQ multiplex PCR, while TCRdb's copy carries only in-frame clones and drops some. The sample records approximately 140,000 clones, about 87% being singletons. The sample was PBMCs. The source is a man younger than 35 in good health and CMV-seropositive.

The chain recombines TRBV30 with TRBJ2-5; D is perhaps TRBD2 (5 bases). The V end was cut by 4 bases, the J end by 5 bases, with 14 bases between. The CDR3 totals 13 residues. The germline gives CDR1 GTSNPN, CDR2 SVGIG (reference sequence). CDR3 nucleotide sequence: TGTGCCTGGACACCGGGGTTGCGGGAGACCCAGTACTTC. Protein product: CAWTPGLRETQYF.

The genes are TRBV6-6 and TRBJ1-5; D possibly corresponds to TRBD1 (5 bases). The length of the CDR3 is 12 residues. The V end lost 4 bases, the J end lost 7 bases, and 8 bases lay between the germline ends. CDR1 is MNHNY and CDR2 is SVGAGI in the germline V gene (reference sequence). The CDR3 region is CASSSQEQPQHF. The CDR3 DNA is TGTGCCAGCAGTTCACAGGAACAGCCCCAGCATTTT.

The chain is built from TRBV6-1 and TRBJ1-6; TRBD1 agrees at 8 bases. Trimming cost V 10 bases and J 9 bases; bases outside gene matches: 14. This CDR3 has 15 amino acids. From germline, CDR1 is MNHNS and CDR2 SASEGT. CDR3 sequence: CAIEGGGQGISPLHF. The CDR3 DNA reads TGTGCCATAGAAGGAGGAGGACAGGGAATTTCACCCCTCCACTTT.

V is TRBV4-1 and J is TRBJ2-1, with 8 bases matching TRBD2. Per germline, CDR1 MGHRA and CDR2 YSYEKL. This CDR3 region has 13 residues. Trimming at V came to 4 bases and at J to 9 bases, leaving 5 bases not matched to a gene. CDR3 coding DNA: TGCGCCAGCAGCCGGACTAGCCCTGGTGAGCAGTTCTTC. Translating it yields CASSRTSPGEQFF.

This sequence joins TRBV6-1 and TRBJ1-1; possible D gene TRBD1, 5 bases. From germline, CDR1 is MNHNS and CDR2 SASEGT. The CDR3 has 14 amino acids. Trimming left V 2 bases short and J 3 bases short, with 10 bases between. CDR3 bases: TGTGCCAGCAGTGAATACGGGGGGGACACTGAAGCTTTCTTT. It specifies CASSEYGGDTEAFF.

The rearrangement links TRBV7-9 to TRBJ2-1; tentatively, D is TRBD2 (5 bases). The CDR3 is 15 residues long. The V and J ends lost 6 bases and 6 bases respectively, with 18 bases between them. The germline CDR1 and CDR2 sequences are SEHNR and FQNEAQ (reference sequence). The chain's CDR3 is CASRPPEPGSNEQFF. The CDR3 region has the DNA TGTGCCAGCAGACCCCCCGAGCCGGGGTCCAATGAGCAGTTCTTC.

The V call is TRBV2, the J call TRBJ2-3, with a weak D call TRBD1 (5 bases). V dropped 8 bases and J dropped 6 bases, with 12 bases sitting between them. Germline V gives CDR1 SNHLY, CDR2 FYNNEI. The CDR3 spans 12 residues. The CDR3 sequence is CASATGSDTQYF. CDR3 coding DNA: TGTGCCAGCGCTACAGGTTCGGATACGCAGTATTTT.

The chain is built from TRBV7-6 and TRBJ1-6; 9 positions match TRBD1. Germline V gene sequence: CDR1 SGHVS, CDR2 FNYEAQ. This CDR3 region has 15 residues. V trimming: 1 base; J trimming: 14 bases; junction bases outside the gene matches: 9. This CDR3 is CASSLGQGDSETLHF. The CDR3 DNA is TGTGCCAGCAGCTTAGGACAGGGGGATTCGGAAACCCTCCACTTT.

The V call is TRBV27, the J call TRBJ2-1; D might be TRBD2 (5 bases). This CDR3 contains 16 residues. CDR1 and CDR2 (germline): MNHEY, SMNVEV (reference sequence). V gave up 4 bases and J gave up 4 bases, with 17 bases separating them. The CDR3 coding sequence is TGTGCCAGCAGTTCATCCGCCGGGAATCTATACAATGAGCAGTTCTTC. This codes for CASSSSAGNLYNEQFF.

The V gene is TRBV4-2, the J gene TRBJ2-2; tentatively, D is TRBD1 (5 bases). V was trimmed by 4 bases and J by 5 bases, leaving 11 bases between them. The germline V gene has CDR1 LGHNA and CDR2 YNFKEQ. The CDR3 contains 14 residues. CDR3 in DNA: TGTGCCAGCAGCCTCCAGGGATCGACCGGGGAGCTGTTTTTT. Its protein product is CASSLQGSTGELFF.

The chain employs TRBV10-3 and TRBJ2-7; D uncertain. CDR1 and CDR2 (germline): ENHRY, SYGVKD. Trimming pared 0 bases from V and 0 bases from J, leaving 9 bases between. This CDR3 has 15 residues. This chain's CDR3 is CAISESWQVSYEQYF. The CDR3 DNA reads TGTGCCATCAGTGAGTCGTGGCAGGTCTCCTACGAGCAGTACTTC.

V and J are TRBV6-5 and TRBJ1-4; TRBD1 matches at 10 bases. The CDR3 contains 14 residues. The V and J ends lost 5 bases and 8 bases, in that order; junction bases with no gene match: 5. Looked up from germline, CDR1 is MNHEY and CDR2 is SVGAGI. CDR3 DNA: TGTGCCAGCAGTCGGGGACAGGGGAGCGAAAAACTGTTTTTT. Encoded protein: CASSRGQGSEKLFF.

The chain joins TRBV5-6 to TRBJ2-1; D gene uncertain. There are 13 residues in the CDR3. Germline-derived CDR1 and CDR2 are SGHDT and YYEEEE. V lost 0 bases, J lost 5 bases, and 6 bases lay in between. The chain's CDR3 is CASSLGRDNEQFF. DNA of the CDR3: TGTGCCAGCAGCTTGGGTCGAGACAATGAGCAGTTCTTC.

This clone appeared a few times. The chain employs TRBV5-1 and TRBJ1-2, with a weak D call TRBD1 (5 bases). The germline V gene has CDR1 SGHRS and CDR2 YFSETQ. V dropped 0 bases and J dropped 4 bases, with 7 bases sitting between them. There are 13 residues in the CDR3. The CDR3 DNA reads TGCGCCAGCAGCTTGGCCGGGGGCTATGGCTACACCTTC. Protein: CASSLAGGYGYTF.

The chain recombines TRBV4-2 with TRBJ2-2; TRBD2 matches at 7 bases. Unmatched junction bases numbered 9, after V lost 8 bases and J lost 6 bases. Germline CDR1 LGHNA, CDR2 YNFKEQ. CDR3 size: 14 residues. CDR3 DNA sequence: TGTGCCAGCGTCCGGGCCCGGGGGGCCGGGGAGCTGTTTTTT. It encodes CASVRARGAGELFF.

This chain uses TRBV19 with TRBJ2-7, with 10 bases lining up with TRBD1. Trimming removed 4 bases from V and 3 bases from J; junction bases left unmatched: 9. Germline V gene lookup returns CDR1 LNHDA and CDR2 SQIVND (reference sequence). CDR3 size: 16 residues. The CDR3 reads CASSTNRDRGYYEQYF. The CDR3 nucleotides read TGTGCCAGTAGTACTAACCGGGACAGGGGTTACTACGAGCAGTACTTC.

The rearrangement links TRBV5-4 to TRBJ2-5, with D maybe TRBD1 (6 bases). Trimming took off 4 bases at V and 3 bases at J, with 13 bases between the two ends. In germline, CDR1 is SGHNT, CDR2 YYREEE (reference sequence). The CDR3 runs 14 residues. The CDR3 protein is CASSLTRGKETQYF. The CDR3 DNA sequence: TGTGCCAGCAGCCTTACAAGGGGGAAAGAGACCCAGTACTTC.

The CDR3 sequence is CASSFYSSYEQYF. The CDR3 nucleotides read TGTGCCAGCAGCTTTTACAGCTCCTACGAGCAGTACTTC. The chain links TRBV5-5 to TRBJ2-7, with no clear D. The CDR3 has 13 amino acids. CDR1 is SGHKS, CDR2 YYEKEE, per germline (reference sequence). The V end was cut by 2 bases, the J end by 0 bases, with 6 bases between.

This rearrangement joins TRBV18 to TRBJ2-1; 10 bases align to TRBD1. This CDR3 spans 14 amino acids. The germline V gene has CDR1 KGHSH and CDR2 LQKENI. Trimming removed 3 bases from V and 5 bases from J; junction bases left unmatched: 1. The CDR3 DNA sequence: TGTGCCAGCTCACCCGGGACAGGGGACAATGAGCAGTTCTTC. It yields the protein CASSPGTGDNEQFF. The complete variable domain, with remaining parts taken from reference TRBV18 and TRBJ2-1, reads NAGVMQNPRHLVRRRGQEARLRCSPMKGHSHVYWYRQLPEEGLKFMVYLQKENIIDESGMPKERFSAEFPKEGPSILRIQQVVRGDSAAYFCASSPGTGDNEQFFGPGTRLTVL.

This chain connects TRBV5-1 to TRBJ2-2; TRBD2 aligns across 10 bases. Germline V gene sequence: CDR1 SGHRS, CDR2 YFSETQ. This CDR3 region has 17 residues. V was pared by 7 bases and J by 3 bases, with 12 bases of the junction left unmatched. DNA of the CDR3: TGCGCCAGCCGGTTGCTAGCGGGAGAGGGGCACACCGGGGAGCTGTTTTTT. As protein: CASRLLAGEGHTGELFF.

This clone came up once. The chain joins TRBV20-1 to TRBJ2-7; D may be TRBD1 (6 bases). This CDR3 region has 11 residues. From germline, CDR1 is DFQATT and CDR2 SNEGSKA (reference sequence). V lost 4 bases and J lost 7, with 11 bases in between. The CDR3 sequence is CSATSDREQYF. CDR3 in DNA: TGCAGTGCTACCTCCGACAGGGAGCAGTACTTC.

The chain is built from TRBV9 and TRBJ2-1, with D perhaps TRBD2 (5 bases). The CDR3 has 17 amino acids. CDR1 is SGDLS, CDR2 YYNGEE, per germline. Trimming removed 0 bases at V and 2 bases at J, with 15 bases between. CDR3 in DNA: TGTGCCAGCAGCGTAGAGCAGCGGATCACCCCCTACAATGAGCAGTTCTTC. This codes for CASSVEQRITPYNEQFF.

Concerning this clone: This same CDR3 is encoded by further DNA sequences in the sample. The chain recombines TRBV19 with TRBJ2-5, with a possible D match to TRBD2 (5 bases). Per the germline V gene, CDR1 is LNHDA and CDR2 is SQIVND (reference sequence). There are 13 residues in the CDR3. V lost 5 bases and J lost 1, with 8 bases in between. The DNA of the CDR3 is TGTGCCAGTAGTGGACTCGCCCAAGAGACCCAGTACTTC. Translation gives CASSGLAQETQYF.

The chain uses TRBV18 and TRBJ2-4, with TRBD1 matching 7 bases. CDR1 and CDR2 from the germline V gene are KGHSH and LQKENI. With V trimmed by 3 bases and J by 5 bases, 1 base remained unmatched. The length of the CDR3 is 13 residues. The CDR3 loop reads CASSPGTENIQYF. CDR3 bases: TGTGCCAGCTCACCGGGGACAGAAAACATTCAGTACTTC. The full variable domain, with the rest looked up from reference TRBV18 and TRBJ2-4, is NAGVMQNPRHLVRRRGQEARLRCSPMKGHSHVYWYRQLPEEGLKFMVYLQKENIIDESGMPKERFSAEFPKEGPSILRIQQVVRGDSAAYFCASSPGTENIQYFGAGTRLSVL.

The chain uses TRBV27 and TRBJ2-2, with 11 nucleotides matching TRBD2. V lost 11 bases to trimming and J lost 2 bases; unmatched junction nucleotides: 10. CDR1 is MNHEY and CDR2 is SMNVEV in the germline V gene (reference sequence). The CDR3 has 16 residues. CDR3 sequence: CAHEVAGGPNTGELFF. Written as DNA, the CDR3 is TGTGCCCATGAGGTAGCGGGAGGGCCCAACACCGGGGAGCTGTTTTTT.

This clone was picked up a small number of times. This chain links TRBV5-6 with TRBJ1-1; D is unresolved. This CDR3 has 12 residues. Trimming pared 3 bases from V and 0 bases from J, leaving 3 bases between. The V gene's germline CDR1 is SGHDT and CDR2 YYEEEE. The CDR3 loop is CASSSVNTEAFF. DNA of the CDR3: TGTGCCAGCAGCTCGGTGAACACTGAAGCTTTCTTT.